This T cell receptor (beta chain) was captured by sequencing in a study of blood T cell repertoires in COVID-19. Study in general: Italy, Spain and the United States were the sources of the convalescent and acute COVID-19 samples. The analysed material was cDNA or gDNA that came from T cells, B-cell-depleted T cells, or PBMCs.

Germline V gives CDR1 GTSNPN, CDR2 SVGIG (reference sequence). CDR3 length: 12 amino acids. The V end lost 2 bases, the J end lost 6 bases, and 11 bases lay between the germline ends. Original processing methods: Cell counts per sample came from amplifying reference gene primers. The data were produced by immunoSEQ multiplex PCR, yet TCRdb's version contains in-frame clones alone and is incomplete. From that table come the V and J calls and clone size; the DNA was used to work out D and trimming. Here the sample spans roughly 150,000 clones, around 88% being singletons. This rearrangement joins TRBV30 to TRBJ2-7; possible D gene TRBD1, 5 bases. Sample: peripheral blood. The TCR comes from a human donor in a cohort sampled during active COVID-19. This CDR3 is CAWSQQGSEQYF. In nucleotides, the CDR3 is TGTGCCTGGAGTCAGCAGGGAAGCGAGCAGTACTTC.